Following are 16 T cell receptor beta chains from one sample sequenced in a study of regulatory T cells in long-lasting Graves disease. Building of the TCR beta libraries involved iRepertoire HTBI primers and Arm-PCR of CDR3 regions. TCRdb re-derived calls from the multiplex PCR reads in MiXCR, one entry per CDR3 protein. The sample lists a few hundred thousand distinct CDR3 sequences, about 18% seen once, with 12% to 15% in the top ten. This sample's time point: newly diagnosed GD, antithyroid drugs for less than 3 months. The TCR library was made from RNA that had been extracted from PBMCs in TRIzol. This same sample was also part of a study on T cells in Graves' hyperthyroidism and ophthalmopathy.

The sample was peripheral blood mononuclear cells (PBMCs), taken at new diagnosis, from a patient treated with antithyroid drugs. The receptor set was obtained from a woman aged 30 to 39 with Graves disease.

As for this clonotype: It may be a read error: a sequence one base away is much more abundant. The gene calls are TRBV7-9 and TRBJ2-1, with D maybe TRBD2 (5 bases). Germline V gene sequence: CDR1 SEHNR, CDR2 FQNEAQ (reference sequence). The CDR3 contains 13 residues. V was cut by 5 bases and J by 10 bases, with 15 bases left in between. CDR3 in amino acids: CASSPGGSQEQFF. The CDR3 nucleotides read TGTGCCAGCAGCCCCGGCGGGTCCCAGGAGCAGTTCTTC.

The table lists this clonotype with many counts. This sequence joins TRBV3-1 and TRBJ1-1; D unresolved. V was cut by 6 bases and J by 4 bases, with 9 bases left in between. Germline V gene lookup returns CDR1 LGHDT and CDR2 YNNKEL (reference sequence). The CDR3 loop spans 12 amino acids. The chain's CDR3 is CASSRTSTEAFF. CDR3 DNA sequence: TGTGCCAGCAGTCGCACCTCCACTGAAGCTTTCTTT.

In this sample, this clonotype turned up many times. This rearrangement joins TRBV20-1 to TRBJ1-2, with 7 bases aligning to TRBD1. J was trimmed by 5 bases and V by 2 bases; bases with no gene match: 8. The CDR3 consists of 14 residues. The germline CDR1 and CDR2 sequences are DFQATT and SNEGSKA (reference sequence). CDR3 sequence (DNA): TGCAGTGCTAGACAATCAGGGGGGAAGTATGGCTACACCTTC. Protein sequence: CSARQSGGKYGYTF.

The table lists this clonotype with many counts. V and J are TRBV20-1 and TRBJ1-1, with unresolved D. With 5 bases removed from V and 0 bases from J, the gap between germline ends came to 10 bases. Germline CDR1 is DFQATT and CDR2 is SNEGSKA (reference sequence). CDR3 length: 13 residues. The CDR3 loop reads CSAHYRLNTEAFF. Written as DNA, the CDR3 is TGCAGTGCTCACTACAGACTGAACACTGAAGCTTTCTTT.

This clonotype has at least ten counts. The J gene is TRBJ2-1, the V gene TRBV12-3 or TRBV12-4; D unresolved. The CDR3 length is 11 residues. V was pared by 2 bases and J by 10 bases, with 6 bases between. The CDR3 region is CASSLWVEQFF. The CDR3 nucleotides read TGTGCCAGCAGTTTATGGGTGGAGCAGTTCTTC.

This clonotype has at least ten counts. This chain connects TRBV5-1 to TRBJ1-2; D is unresolved. The ends were cut back, 5 bases at V and 4 bases at J, with 12 bases in the middle. Germline CDR1 reads SGHRS; CDR2 reads YFSETQ. This CDR3 has 13 residues. This CDR3 is CASSSTTPYGYTF. The CDR3 region has the DNA TGCGCCAGCAGTTCAACGACACCCTATGGCTACACCTTC.

This clonotype has only one observation. The genes are TRBV2 and TRBJ1-2; TRBD1 agrees at 7 bases. The CDR3 is 13 residues long. Germline CDR1 SNHLY, CDR2 FYNNEI. Trimming at V came to 7 bases and at J to 3 bases, leaving 5 bases not matched to a gene. The CDR3 DNA reads TGTGCCAGCACCGGGACAGACCACTATGGCTACACCTTC. Encoded protein: CASTGTDHYGYTF.

This clonotype was picked up many times. The V call is TRBV18, the J call TRBJ2-7; TRBD2 agrees at 7 bases. This CDR3 is 15 amino acids long. V lost 2 bases, J lost 4 bases, and 8 bases stayed unmatched. Germline lookup yields CDR1 KGHSH and CDR2 LQKENI. The CDR3 protein is CASSPGRLGGYEQYF. The DNA for the CDR3 is TGTGCCAGCTCACCAGGGCGGCTCGGGGGGTACGAGCAGTACTTC.

This clonotype has ten or more counts. The chain links TRBV6-1 to TRBJ2-2; D is undetermined. CDR3 length: 14 residues. V was cut by 6 bases and J by 1 base, with 9 bases left in between. CDR1 is MNHNS and CDR2 is SASEGT in the germline V gene. This CDR3 is CASRTPGNTGELFF. Written as DNA, the CDR3 is TGTGCCAGCAGAACCCCGGGGAACACCGGGGAGCTGTTTTTT.

This clonotype was observed at least ten times. The rearrangement joins TRBV6-9 to TRBJ2-5; D is unclear. Looked up from germline, CDR1 is MNHGY and CDR2 is SVAAGI. The CDR3 consists of 14 residues. V lost 3 bases and J 5 bases, leaving 13 bases between the germline ends. CDR3 DNA: TGTGCCAGCAGTTACTTATCAAACGGGGAGACCCAGTACTTC. Protein: CASSYLSNGETQYF.

This clonotype was recorded many times. This chain links TRBV4-1 with TRBJ1-2; D unclear. V was trimmed by 1 base and J by 4 bases, leaving 10 bases between them. CDR3 length equals 14 residues. CDR1 MGHRA and CDR2 YSYEKL come from the germline V gene. CDR3 sequence: CASSQATRAYGYTF. CDR3 in DNA: TGCGCCAGCAGCCAAGCGACTCGGGCCTATGGCTACACCTTC.

As for this clonotype: Possible read error: a much larger clone is one base away. The chain uses TRBV27 and TRBJ2-7; 7 positions agree with TRBD1. The J segment lost 3 bases and the V segment lost 6 bases, leaving 5 bases of the junction unmatched. Germline CDR1 reads MNHEY; CDR2 reads SMNVEV (reference sequence). This CDR3 is built from 13 residues. In DNA form, the CDR3 reads TGTGCCAGCAGCGTCGGGACAGACTACGAGCAGTACTTC. Translating gives CASSVGTDYEQYF.

The chain carries TRBV2 and TRBJ2-7; TRBD1 or TRBD2 may be the D gene (5 bases each). The CDR3 consists of 11 residues. V was shortened by 6 bases and J by 4 bases, with 7 bases between the two germline ends. In germline, CDR1 is SNHLY, CDR2 FYNNEI. The CDR3 spells CASRGVYEQYF. The CDR3 DNA sequence: TGTGCCAGCAGGGGGGTTTACGAGCAGTACTTC.

This clonotype was counted ten times or more. The chain uses TRBV7-8 and TRBJ2-3, with 8 bases fitting TRBD2. The ends lost 2 bases at V and 4 bases at J; junction bases unmatched: 17. The CDR3 is 19 amino acids. CDR1 and CDR2 (germline): SGHVS, FQNEAQ. CDR3 protein: CASSLRRISTGGRADTQYF. The CDR3 bases are TGTGCCAGCAGCTTAAGGCGTATCAGCACGGGGGGGAGGGCAGATACGCAGTATTTT.

Worth noting for this clonotype: A single base separates this from a much larger clone, so it may be a read error. V is TRBV12-3 or TRBV12-4 and J is TRBJ1-1, with 7 bases fitting TRBD1. The CDR3 runs 13 residues. The V segment lost 7 bases and the J segment 7 bases; nucleotides outside the gene matches: 9. CDR3 protein: CASKAGGIFEAFF. As DNA, the CDR3 is TGTGCCAGCAAAGCAGGGGGTATATTTGAAGCTTTCTTT.

In its sample, this clonotype was seen a few times. The chain links TRBV4-1 to TRBJ1-4; possibly TRBD1 for D (6 bases). V was trimmed by 0 bases and J by 2 bases, leaving 10 bases between them. CDR1 and CDR2 (germline): MGHRA, YSYEKL. This CDR3 has 16 amino acids. CDR3 coding DNA: TGCGCCAGCAGCCAAGAACAGGGTAGCACTAATGAAAAACTGTTTTTT. Its translation: CASSQEQGSTNEKLFF.